The 20 T cell receptor beta chains below were found in one sample sequenced in a study of shared clonotypes between healthy human individuals. Only in-frame clones appear in the TCRdb table, and some are missing; sequencing was by immunoSEQ multiplex PCR. The sample lists roughly 570,000 clones, more than 95% occurring once. Naive CD8 cells lacked CD45RO and underwent positive selection for CCR7, leaving out terminally differentiated effector memory CD45RA+ cells. Sample: naive CD8+ T cells sorted from blood. The receptors derive from a man aged 30 to 39 in good health.

This rearrangement joins TRBV7-9 to TRBJ1-1; D call uncertain. The CDR3 contains 12 residues. The germline V gene encodes CDR1 SEHNR and CDR2 FQNEAQ (reference sequence). Trimming stripped 5 bases from V and 7 bases from J, with 11 bases between. CDR3 nucleotide sequence: TGTGCCAGCAGCAAAGATCCAGATGAAGCTTTCTTT. Translated: CASSKDPDEAFF.

The J gene is TRBJ2-7, the V gene TRBV11-2; D is unclear. This CDR3 is 14 amino acids long. Germline V gene lookup returns CDR1 SGHAT and CDR2 FQNNGV. V shed 0 bases and J shed 3 bases, with 9 bases lying between them. In nucleotides, the CDR3 is TGTGCCAGCAGCTTAGAGCAGTGGTACTACGAGCAGTACTTC. This gives the protein CASSLEQWYYEQYF.

V gene TRBV5-1 combines with J gene TRBJ2-3; 7 nucleotides align to TRBD1. This CDR3 is built from 16 residues. V shed 4 bases, J shed 2 bases, and the junction held 10 bases outside the gene matches. The germline V gene has CDR1 SGHRS and CDR2 YFSETQ. Here the CDR3 reads CASSPPMDRSTDTQYF. The CDR3 region has the DNA TGCGCCAGCAGCCCTCCCATGGACAGGTCCACAGATACGCAGTATTTT. The full variable domain, rest sourced from reference TRBV5-1 and TRBJ2-3, is KAGVTQTPRYLIKTRGQQVTLSCSPISGHRSVSWYQQTPGQGLQFLFEYFSETQRNKGNFPGRFSGRQFSNSRSEMNVSTLELGDSALYLCASSPPMDRSTDTQYFGPGTRLTVL.

V gene TRBV4-1 combines with J gene TRBJ1-3; D not resolved. The CDR3 contains 15 residues. V was clipped by 4 bases and J by 0 bases, with 10 bases between them. CDR1 and CDR2 (germline): MGHRA, YSYEKL. In DNA, the CDR3 is TGCGCCAGCAGCCCCGACAAGAGCTCTGGAAACACCATATATTTT. It yields the protein CASSPDKSSGNTIYF.

This chain joins TRBV5-1 and TRBJ2-3; 10 nucleotides agree with TRBD2. Germline CDR1 SGHRS, CDR2 YFSETQ. The J segment lost 5 bases and the V segment lost 2 bases, leaving 8 bases of the junction unmatched. This CDR3 contains 16 residues. CDR3 coding DNA: TGCGCCAGCAGCTTCAGAGCGGGAGGGCCGATAGATACGCAGTATTTT. This encodes CASSFRAGGPIDTQYF. The complete variable domain, with remaining parts taken from reference TRBV5-1 and TRBJ2-3, reads KAGVTQTPRYLIKTRGQQVTLSCSPISGHRSVSWYQQTPGQGLQFLFEYFSETQRNKGNFPGRFSGRQFSNSRSEMNVSTLELGDSALYLCASSFRAGGPIDTQYFGPGTRLTVL.

The chain uses TRBV9 and TRBJ2-7; TRBD1 aligns across 9 bases. J was trimmed by 3 bases and V by 4 bases; bases with no gene match: 5. This CDR3 has 14 amino acids. CDR1 and CDR2 from the germline V gene are SGDLS and YYNGEE. The CDR3 region has the DNA TGTGCCAGCAGCATCCGGGACAGGGACTACGAGCAGTACTTC. This encodes CASSIRDRDYEQYF.

This sequence joins TRBV15 and TRBJ2-7; TRBD1 agrees at 9 bases. The CDR3 is made up of 16 amino acids. J lost 3 bases, V lost 5 bases, and 11 bases had no gene match. Germline V gene lookup returns CDR1 LNHNV and CDR2 YYDKDF (reference sequence). CDR3 residues: CATSGDSGTGSYEQYF. The DNA for the CDR3 is TGTGCCACCAGCGGGGATTCCGGGACAGGGAGCTACGAGCAGTACTTC.

J is TRBJ1-2 and V is TRBV27; D is undetermined. The germline V and J ends were trimmed by 3 bases and 3 bases, with 17 bases remaining between them. The germline V gene encodes CDR1 MNHEY and CDR2 SMNVEV (reference sequence). The CDR3 extends over 16 amino acids. The CDR3 region has the DNA TGTGCCAGCAGTTTCTCTACCGCCGTTCAGTACTATGGCTACACCTTC. This sequence encodes CASSFSTAVQYYGYTF.

This chain connects TRBV7-9 to TRBJ2-6; D ambiguous. Trimming left V 5 bases short and J 2 bases short, with 7 bases between. CDR1 and CDR2 from the germline V gene are SEHNR and FQNEAQ (reference sequence). There are 14 residues in the CDR3. This CDR3 is CASSILTGANVLTF. The CDR3 region has the DNA TGTGCCAGCAGCATACTTACTGGGGCCAACGTCCTGACTTTC.

With regard to this clone: Other DNA sequences in the same sample also yield this CDR3. The rearrangement links TRBV27 to TRBJ2-5, with D tentatively TRBD2 (6 bases). The CDR3 runs 13 residues. Germline loops: CDR1 MNHEY, CDR2 SMNVEV (reference sequence). Trimming stripped 4 bases from V and 5 bases from J, with 11 bases between. Here the CDR3 reads CASSWGLSETQYF. The CDR3 DNA follows: TGTGCCAGCAGTTGGGGACTTTCGGAGACCCAGTACTTC.

J is TRBJ2-1 and V is TRBV29-1; 13 bases align to TRBD2. The CDR3 totals 18 residues. After removal of 2 bases from V and 0 bases from J, the junction contained 7 bases not matched to a gene. CDR1 and CDR2 from the germline V gene are SQVTM and ANQGSEA. The CDR3 DNA reads TGCAGCGTTGAACCCGCAGGACTAGCGGGAGCCTCCTACAATGAGCAGTTCTTC. The encoded protein is CSVEPAGLAGASYNEQFF.

V and J are TRBV7-8 and TRBJ2-1, with D uncertain. The length of the CDR3 is 13 residues. Trimming removed 7 bases from V and 4 bases from J, with 11 bases in between. Germline CDR1 SGHVS, CDR2 FQNEAQ. CDR3 residues: CASTLDIYNEQFF. CDR3 DNA sequence: TGTGCCAGCACCCTTGACATTTACAATGAGCAGTTCTTC. Using reference TRBV7-8 and TRBJ2-1 for the parts outside the CDR3, the full variable domain is GAGVSQSPRYKVAKRGQDVALRCDPISGHVSLFWYQQALGQGPEFLTYFQNEAQLDKSGLPSDRFFAERPEGSVSTLKIQRTQQEDSAVYLCASTLDIYNEQFFGPGTRLTVL.

This clone showed up just once. The chain carries TRBV29-1 and TRBJ2-7, with TRBD2 matching over 7 bases. The CDR3 has 13 amino acids. In germline, CDR1 is SQVTM, CDR2 ANQGSEA. V was pared by 7 bases and J by 1 base, with 7 bases of the junction left unmatched. CDR3 sequence: CSAGGSGSYEQYF. CDR3 DNA sequence: TGCAGCGCGGGGGGTAGCGGTTCCTACGAGCAGTACTTC.

The chain couples TRBV9 to TRBJ2-2; no definite D call. This CDR3 is built from 13 residues. Germline lookup yields CDR1 SGDLS and CDR2 YYNGEE. V dropped 5 bases and J dropped 2 bases, with 7 bases sitting between them. The CDR3 DNA follows: TGTGCCAGCAGGGAGTATAACACCGGGGAGCTGTTTTTT. This encodes CASREYNTGELFF. Full variable domain (missing parts from reference TRBV9 and TRBJ2-2): DSGVTQTPKHLITATGQRVTLRCSPRSGDLSVYWYQQSLDQGLQFLIQYYNGEERAKGNILERFSAQQFPDLHSELNLSSLELGDSALYFCASREYNTGELFFGEGSRLTVL.

The genes are TRBV28 and TRBJ2-7, with D perhaps TRBD2 (5 bases). The CDR3 totals 10 residues. The germline V and J ends were trimmed by 6 bases and 6 bases, with 6 bases remaining between them. Germline assignment: CDR1 MDHEN and CDR2 SYDVKM. The CDR3 DNA reads as TGTGCCAGCAGCGGACTCGAGCAGTACTTC. Protein: CASSGLEQYF.

The V call is TRBV9, the J call TRBJ2-5, with a tentative D call TRBD2 (5 bases). Trimming took 0 bases from V and 0 from J, leaving 9 bases between them. This CDR3 has 15 amino acids. Germline-derived CDR1 and CDR2 are SGDLS and YYNGEE. In DNA form, the CDR3 reads TGTGCCAGCAGCGTAGGAGACTATAACCAAGAGACCCAGTACTTC. This sequence encodes CASSVGDYNQETQYF.

The DNA for the CDR3 is TGCAGCGCCGAACTAGCGGGGGCCTACGAGCAGTACTTC. Residues: CSAELAGAYEQYF. The chain is built from TRBV29-1 and TRBJ2-7, with 11 bases fitting TRBD2. The CDR3 is made up of 13 amino acids. V dropped 7 bases and J dropped 2; count of bases not matched to a gene: 4. Germline CDR1 SQVTM, CDR2 ANQGSEA.

The chain uses TRBV27 and TRBJ2-7; TRBD1 might be the D (5 bases). The CDR3 is made up of 15 amino acids. V dropped 4 bases and J dropped 0 bases, with 13 bases sitting between them. CDR1 MNHEY and CDR2 SMNVEV come from the germline V gene (reference sequence). CDR3 loop: CASSWGAPSSYEQYF. The CDR3 DNA is TGTGCCAGCAGTTGGGGCGCACCAAGCTCCTACGAGCAGTACTTC.

The chain uses TRBV6-1 and TRBJ2-1; TRBD1 matches at 8 bases. The V gene end was trimmed by 6 bases and the J gene end by 0 bases; junction bases not matched to a gene: 4. There are 15 residues in the CDR3. Germline values: CDR1 MNHNS, CDR2 SASEGT. The CDR3 loop is CASREDRVSYNEQFF. CDR3 DNA: TGTGCCAGCAGGGAGGACAGGGTCTCCTACAATGAGCAGTTCTTC.

The J gene is TRBJ2-2, the V gene TRBV10-3; 8 bases align to TRBD2. The CDR3 spans 18 residues. The junction had 21 bases not matched to a gene; V was cut back by 8 bases and J by 7 bases. CDR1 ENHRY and CDR2 SYGVKD come from the germline V gene. The CDR3 loop is CAIGGMSGSGGTSGELFF. As DNA, the CDR3 is TGTGCCATCGGCGGGATGAGTGGTTCCGGTGGGACTAGCGGGGAGCTGTTTTTT.